Listed below are T cell receptor beta chains from one sample, sequenced in a study of tumor-infiltrating lymphocytes in oesophageal squamous cell carcinoma. TCRdb re-analysed the PCR reads in MiXCR, keeping a single row per CDR3 protein. The sample lists nearly 20,000 distinct CDR3 sequences, under 50% occurring once. The sequencing input was blood. These receptors originate from a male donor with esophageal squamous cell carcinoma. Both conserved end residues are part of each CDR3. Fields, in order: clone size, V gene, D gene, J gene, CDR3 DNA, CDR3 protein. A D gene is named only where the DNA matches it firmly. Only part of the rows carry a size: once, few, many, or a class if the clone is expanded.

-,TRBV7-2,-,TRBJ2-3,TGTGCCAGCAGCTCCTGGACGGATACGCAGTATTTT,CASSSWTDTQYF
-,TRBV12-3/TRBV12-4,-,TRBJ1-2,TGTGCCAGCAGTAGTGGACTCATTAGGTATGGCTACACCTTC,CASSSGLIRYGYTF
many,TRBV28,TRBD2,TRBJ2-7,TGTGCCAGCAGCCGACTAGCAGACTACGAGCAGTACTTC,CASSRLADYEQYF
-,TRBV6-6,-,TRBJ1-2,TGTGCCAGCAGTTACCAGCTGGAAACCACTGAAGCTTCCTTC,CASSYQLETTEASF
-,TRBV7-6,-,TRBJ2-5,TGTGCTAGCAGCTCACAGGGACCTAAGGAGACCCAGTACTTC,CASSSQGPKETQYF
-,TRBV18,-,TRBJ2-7,TGTGCCAGCTCACCGGGGGAGAGCGGAGCCTACGAGCAGTACTTC,CASSPGESGAYEQYF
-,TRBV14,-,TRBJ2-4,TGTGCCAGCAGCCAAGATCACGGGCGGGTCAGCATTCAGTACTTC,CASSQDHGRVSIQYF
many,TRBV28,-,TRBJ1-1,TGTGCCAGCAGGAACGGTTTACAGGGTCGGGGGACTGAAGCTTTCTTT,CASRNGLQGRGTEAFF
medium-sized,TRBV11-2,TRBD1,TRBJ2-7,TGTGCCAGCAGCTTAGTACAGGGGCCCATATCCTACGAGCAGTACTTC,CASSLVQGPISYEQYF
hyperexpanded,TRBV6-1,-,TRBJ1-6,TGTGCCAGCAGCCCGGGGATGGGAAAGGTGGCCCTCCACTTT,CASSPGMGKVALHF
few,TRBV7-9,TRBD1,TRBJ2-3,TGTGCCAGCAGCTTAGCTACAGGGGTGGCCGATACGCAGTATTTT,CASSLATGVADTQYF
-,TRBV10-3,TRBD1,TRBJ2-2,TGTGCCATCAAGGGACAGGGGTCCGGGGAGCTGTTTTTT,CAIKGQGSGELFF
-,TRBV20-1,TRBD1,TRBJ1-1,TGCAGTGCTTTAGGACAGGGCGGAACTGAAGCTTTCTTT,CSALGQGGTEAFF
-,TRBV6-5,-,TRBJ1-1,TGTGCCAGCAGTGCACAGGGCCCGAACACTGAAGCTTTCTTT,CASSAQGPNTEAFF
-,TRBV7-6,TRBD1,TRBJ2-5,TGTGCCAGCAGCGTGACAGGGGTGGGGGAGACCCAGTACTTC,CASSVTGVGETQYF
few,TRBV7-8,TRBD2,TRBJ2-1,TGTGCCAGCAGCGTTAGCGGGGGGCAGTTCTTC,CASSVSGGQFF
-,TRBV11-2,TRBD1,TRBJ2-7,TGTGCCAGCAGCTTGACAGGGACCGAGCAGTACTTC,CASSLTGTEQYF
many,TRBV5-6,TRBD1,TRBJ2-7,TGTGCCAGCAGCTTCGGGACAGGGACCTACGAGCAGTACTTC,CASSFGTGTYEQYF
many,TRBV28,-,TRBJ1-5,TGTGCCAGCTCAATCGGTGGTTTGATTCAGCCCCAGCATTTT,CASSIGGLIQPQHF
medium-sized,TRBV7-9,TRBD1,TRBJ2-3,TGTGCCAGCAGCACCACTGACCAGGGGGCCCGCACAGATACGCAGTATTTT,CASSTTDQGARTDTQYF
many,TRBV28,-,TRBJ2-7,TGTGCCAGCAGGGGCCACGGGAGAACTGACGAGCAGTACTTC,CASRGHGRTDEQYF
few,TRBV7-9,-,TRBJ2-7,TGTGCCAGCAGCTTACCGGGACACCTAACCTACGAGCAGTACTTC,CASSLPGHLTYEQYF
medium-sized,TRBV6-1,-,TRBJ2-1,TGTGCCAGCAGTTCTTGGTTCAATGAGCAGTTCTTC,CASSSWFNEQFF
many,TRBV28,-,TRBJ1-4,TGTGCCAGCAGTTTTTTTCTGGCTGCTGGGGAAAAACTGTTTTTT,CASSFFLAAGEKLFF
-,TRBV20-1,TRBD2,TRBJ2-2,TGCAGTGCTAGAGTGGGACTACCGATCACCGGGGAGCTGTTTTTT,CSARVGLPITGELFF
-,TRBV10-3,-,TRBJ2-5,TGTGCCATCAGTGAGTCGGCCCCGATAGGGTTGGGGATACAAGAGACCCAGTACTTC,CAISESAPIGLGIQETQYF
few,TRBV27,TRBD1,TRBJ2-6,TGTGCCAGCAGTTTAGGGGGCGGGACAGGAAGGGCCAACGTCCTGACTTTC,CASSLGGGTGRANVLTF
few,TRBV2,-,TRBJ1-1,TGTGCCAGCAGTGAAAGAACAGGGATGAACACTGAAGCTTTCTTT,CASSERTGMNTEAFF
many,TRBV2,-,TRBJ2-5,TGTGCCAGCAGGGAGTTTGGGGAGACCCAGTACTTC,CASREFGETQYF
-,TRBV7-3,TRBD2,TRBJ2-1,TGTGCCAGCAGCTTTGGTCACGGACTAGCGGGAGGAGGGGAGCAGTTCTTC,CASSFGHGLAGGGEQFF
-,TRBV11-2,-,TRBJ2-3,TGTGCCAGCAGCCCTAGGGCGGGGGCGAACACCGGGGAGCTGTATTTT,CASSPRAGANTGELYF
many,TRBV7-8,-,TRBJ1-1,TGTGCCAGCAGCTTAAAAGGGGTTTCCACTGAAGCTTTCTTT,CASSLKGVSTEAFF
few,TRBV7-3,TRBD1,TRBJ2-1,TGTGCCAGCAGCTCCCCGGACAGGGAAGAGCAGTTCTTC,CASSSPDREEQFF
many,TRBV24-1,-,TRBJ2-5,TGTGCCACCAGTCCACGGGGGGCCCAAGAGACCCAGTACTTC,CATSPRGAQETQYF
many,TRBV2,TRBD2,TRBJ2-1,TGTGCCAGCAGCGGGGGACTAGCCAATGAGCAGTTCTTC,CASSGGLANEQFF
-,TRBV3-1,-,TRBJ1-2,TGTGCCAGCAGCCCGGGGCGGTCCTATGGCTACACCTTC,CASSPGRSYGYTF
many,TRBV27,TRBD1,TRBJ1-2,TGTGCCAGCAGTTTATTTCAGGGGGGAGTTAGCTATGGCTACACCTTC,CASSLFQGGVSYGYTF
few,TRBV7-2,TRBD1,TRBJ2-7,TGTGCCAGCGCCCAACAGGGGCCCCTAACCTACGAGCAGTACTTC,CASAQQGPLTYEQYF
many,TRBV2,TRBD2,TRBJ2-7,TGTGCCAGCAAAGCGGGGGCCTCCTACGAGCAGTACTTC,CASKAGASYEQYF
many,TRBV25-1,TRBD1,TRBJ2-2,TGTGCCAGCAGTGTTTCATCCCGGGACAGGGAGTTCGGGGAGCTGTTTTTT,CASSVSSRDREFGELFF
few,TRBV3-1,TRBD1,TRBJ2-7,TGTGCCAGCGTTAGACAGGGCTCCTACGAGCAGTACTTC,CASVRQGSYEQYF
many,TRBV10-3,TRBD1,TRBJ2-5,TGTGCCATCGGTGACAGGGGGCGCGAGACCCAGTACTTC,CAIGDRGRETQYF
-,TRBV20-1,TRBD1,TRBJ1-1,TGCAGTGCTAGGTACGGGACAGGCAATCAAATAACCCCCGCGTACCATGAAGCTTTCTTT,CSARYGTGNQITPAYHEAFF
-,TRBV7-2,TRBD1,TRBJ1-1,TGTGCCAGCAGCTTAGAAATATCTGGGACAGGGGGCCGCCGAACTGAAGCTTTCTTT,CASSLEISGTGGRRTEAFF
-,TRBV7-2,TRBD2,TRBJ2-1,TGTGCCAGCAGCCGTGTAGCGGGGGGGCGGAGTGAGCAGTTCTTC,CASSRVAGGRSEQFF
many,TRBV28,-,TRBJ2-3,TGTGCCAGCAGTCCGAGGGGGGGGGCGTGGGATACGCAGTATTTT,CASSPRGGAWDTQYF
-,TRBV11-3,-,TRBJ2-1,TGTGCCAGCAGCTTAGGGGCAGGGAGTTCCTACAATGAGCAGTTCTTC,CASSLGAGSSYNEQFF
-,TRBV11-2,TRBD2,TRBJ2-5,TGTGCCAGCAGCCAAGTAGCGGGGGGGGACCAAGAGACCCAGTACTTC,CASSQVAGGDQETQYF